This is a list of T cell receptor beta chains from one sample in a study of blood T cell repertoires in COVID-19. TCRdb's copy holds only in-frame clones and misses some; the assay was immunoSEQ multiplex PCR. The data hold about 60,000 clones, with about four fifths observed a single time. Sequencing was performed on peripheral blood. These receptors were taken from a human donor in a cohort sampled during active COVID-19. Both conserved end residues are part of each CDR3. A D gene is named only where the DNA matches it firmly. Rows give clone size only sometimes, using once, few, many, or a class for an expanded clone.

TGTGCCAGCAGTTACTCCGCTAGCGCTGCCTACAATGAGCAGTTCTTC CASSYSASAAYNEQFF TRBJ2-1 TRBV6-5 . .
TGTGCCAGCAGTTACTCAGGACAGAACTATGGCTACACCTTC CASSYSGQNYGYTF TRBJ1-2 TRBV7-2 . .
TGTGCCAGCAGCTTAGGGGCAGGGGGTACCGGGGAGCTGTTTTTT CASSLGAGGTGELFF TRBJ2-2 TRBV5-6 few TRBD1
TGTGCCAGCACTGGGACACCCTCTGGAAACACCATATATTTT CASTGTPSGNTIYF TRBJ1-3 TRBV6-5 . .
TGTGCCAGCGTAGTAAACTCCCACACCGGGGAGCTGTTTTTT CASVVNSHTGELFF TRBJ2-2 TRBV7-2 . .
TGTGCCAGCAGCCGTACAGGGACCTATGGCTACACCTTC CASSRTGTYGYTF TRBJ1-2 TRBV7-2 many .
TGTGCCAGCAGCCAACTAGCGGGAGGCTCCTACAATGAGCAGTTCTTC CASSQLAGGSYNEQFF TRBJ2-1 TRBV3-1/TRBV3-2 . TRBD2
TGTGCCAGCAGCGCCGCGGTCAGCGGAACAGATACGCAGTATTTT CASSAAVSGTDTQYF TRBJ2-3 TRBV5-6 few .
TGTGCCAGCAGCCAAGGCTGGCAGATGTACGAGCAGTACTTC CASSQGWQMYEQYF TRBJ2-7 TRBV3-1/TRBV3-2 . .
TGTGCCTGGAGTCGGCGACAGTATAATTCACCCCTCCACTTT CAWSRRQYNSPLHF TRBJ1-6 TRBV30 . .
TGTGCCAGCAGTTTTATCCAGGGGACAGGGGGAAGCCAAGAGACCCAGTACTTC CASSFIQGTGGSQETQYF TRBJ2-5 TRBV27 . TRBD1